What follows are 29 T cell receptor beta chains derived from one specimen sequenced in a study of memory CD4+ T cells and cytomegalovirus serostatus. This table comes from immunoSEQ multiplex PCR, and its TCRdb copy is limited to in-frame clones, with some not included. The sample lists some 44,000 clones, 76% occurring once. The sort gate was single viable CD3+CD4+CD8-CD45RO+ cells for memory CD4+ T cells. Material for sequencing was memory CD4+ T cells from blood. The receptors originated from an adult in good health and CMV-seronegative.

This chain joins TRBV11-2 and TRBJ2-1, with TRBD2 identical over 13 bases. CDR1 is SGHAT, CDR2 FQNNGV, per germline. CDR3 length: 14 amino acids. The V gene end was trimmed by 6 bases and the J gene end by 9 bases; junction bases not matched to a gene: 5. The CDR3 reads CASRGLAGSGEQFF. CDR3 DNA: TGTGCCAGCAGGGGACTAGCGGGGAGCGGTGAGCAGTTCTTC.

The rearrangement uses TRBV7-3 and TRBJ2-5, with 11 positions matching TRBD2. The length of the CDR3 is 15 residues. V shed 5 bases and J 5 bases; nucleotides not matched to a gene: 7. Germline values: CDR1 SGHTA, CDR2 FQGTGA. CDR3 in amino acids: CASSPLAGGRETQYF. Written as DNA, the CDR3 is TGTGCCAGCAGCCCCTTAGCGGGGGGGCGGGAGACCCAGTACTTC.

The chain's CDR3 is CASSQLGVSGNTIYF. The DNA for the CDR3 is TGTGCCAGCAGCCAATTAGGGGTATCTGGAAACACCATATATTTT. The V gene is TRBV7-2, the J gene TRBJ1-3, with D possibly matching TRBD1 (5 bases). The CDR3 extends over 15 amino acids. V was cut by 5 bases and J by 1 base, with 12 bases left in between. Germline values: CDR1 SGHTA, CDR2 FQGNSA.

This chain links TRBV5-8 with TRBJ2-5; the D gene could be TRBD1 or TRBD2 (5 bases each). The germline V and J ends were trimmed by 4 bases and 2 bases, with 12 bases remaining between them. The germline gives CDR1 SGHTS, CDR2 YDEGEE. The CDR3 totals 14 residues. The CDR3 DNA is TGTGCCAGCAGCCGTGGGACGGTTCAAGAGACCCAGTACTTC. Its protein product is CASSRGTVQETQYF.

The J gene is TRBJ1-5, the V gene TRBV5-1; D is unresolved. This CDR3 spans 13 amino acids. Trimming pared 2 bases from V and 1 base from J, leaving 4 bases between. CDR1 is SGHRS and CDR2 is YFSETQ in the germline V gene. CDR3: CASSFGSNQPQHF. The DNA for the CDR3 is TGCGCCAGCAGCTTTGGGAGCAATCAGCCCCAGCATTTT.

V and J are TRBV18 and TRBJ1-2, with D maybe TRBD1 (5 bases). This CDR3 region has 15 residues. CDR1 is KGHSH and CDR2 is LQKENI in the germline V gene. Deletions cut 5 bases from V and 0 bases from J, with 13 bases between. CDR3 sequence: CASSAQGVSNYGYTF. CDR3 bases: TGTGCCAGCTCAGCCCAGGGAGTTTCTAACTATGGCTACACCTTC. The variable domain in full, with the rest retrieved from reference TRBV18 and TRBJ1-2, is NAGVMQNPRHLVRRRGQEARLRCSPMKGHSHVYWYRQLPEEGLKFMVYLQKENIIDESGMPKERFSAEFPKEGPSILRIQQVVRGDSAAYFCASSAQGVSNYGYTFGSGTRLTVV.

This clone was recorded once. V gene TRBV11-2 combines with J gene TRBJ1-4; maybe TRBD1 (5 bases). The CDR3 covers 15 residues. V was pared by 2 bases and J by 3 bases, with 10 bases between. Germline CDR1 reads SGHAT; CDR2 reads FQNNGV. CDR3 in DNA: TGTGCCAGCAGCTTAAGTCAGGGAGCTAATGAAAAACTGTTTTTT. This gives the protein CASSLSQGANEKLFF.

This clone has a single count. The chain combines TRBV28 with TRBJ2-7; either TRBD1 or TRBD2 may fit D (6 bases each). This CDR3 contains 13 residues. In germline, CDR1 is MDHEN, CDR2 SYDVKM. Trimming cost V 5 bases and J 3 bases, with 11 bases left between them. CDR3 region: CASSEGGSYEQYF. The DNA of the CDR3 is TGTGCCAGCAGTGAGGGGGGAAGCTACGAGCAGTACTTC.

V gene TRBV20-1 combines with J gene TRBJ2-7; no reliable D call. The CDR3 covers 11 residues. Germline V gene lookup returns CDR1 DFQATT and CDR2 SNEGSKA (reference sequence). V gave up 2 bases and J gave up 7 bases, with 9 bases separating them. For the CDR3, the DNA is TGCAGTGCTAGAAAAGACCCGGAGCAGTACTTC. Protein: CSARKDPEQYF.

This clone was observed a handful of times. CDR3 nucleotides: TGCGCCAGCAGCCAAGACGGACAGCCCGGAGCACCCCTCCACTTT. It yields the protein CASSQDGQPGAPLHF. The V and J genes are TRBV4-1 and TRBJ1-6; the D gene is possibly TRBD1 (6 bases). With 0 bases removed from V and 11 bases from J, the gap between germline ends came to 14 bases. CDR1 is MGHRA, CDR2 YSYEKL, per germline. The CDR3 sequence is 15 residues long.

The J gene is TRBJ2-7, the V gene TRBV2; 11 nucleotides align to TRBD1. The germline V gene encodes CDR1 SNHLY and CDR2 FYNNEI. This CDR3 comprises 14 residues. After removal of 5 bases from V and 4 bases from J, the junction contained 4 bases not matched to a gene. The CDR3 nucleotides are TGTGCCAGCAGTAAGGACAGGGGGCGGTACGAGCAGTACTTC. It encodes CASSKDRGRYEQYF.

The V gene is TRBV6-5, the J gene TRBJ1-6, with 10 bases lining up with TRBD1. V trimming: 4 bases; J trimming: 14 bases; junction bases outside the gene matches: 11. This CDR3 comprises 15 residues. CDR1 and CDR2 from the germline V gene are MNHEY and SVGAGI. Here the CDR3 reads CASSSPGQGLQALHF. The CDR3 nucleotides read TGTGCCAGCAGTTCCCCGGGACAGGGGTTACAAGCCCTCCACTTT.

There are a few counts of this clone. The J gene is TRBJ1-1, the V gene TRBV9; tentatively, D is TRBD1 (5 bases). There are 12 residues in the CDR3. The V gene's germline CDR1 is SGDLS and CDR2 YYNGEE. Between the trimmed V and J ends, which lost 0 bases and 5 bases, there was a span of 5 bases. This CDR3 is CASSVAGTEAFF. The CDR3 DNA follows: TGTGCCAGCAGCGTAGCAGGGACTGAAGCTTTCTTT.

This clone ranks as medium-sized. This chain joins TRBV9 and TRBJ1-4; the D is unclear. CDR1 is SGDLS, CDR2 YYNGEE, per germline. V was cut by 5 bases and J by 7 bases, with 15 bases left in between. The CDR3 covers 14 residues. CDR3 in DNA: TGTGCCAGCAGTGGCGGGGATGGTAGTGAAAAACTGTTTTTT. Its protein product is CASSGGDGSEKLFF.

V gene TRBV5-4 combines with J gene TRBJ2-3, with no clear D. With 1 base removed from V and 1 base from J, the gap between germline ends came to 13 bases. Germline V gene data show CDR1 as SGHNT and CDR2 as YYREEE (reference sequence). This CDR3 is 16 amino acids long. CDR3: CASSLNLGPGTDTQYF. The CDR3 bases are TGTGCCAGCAGCTTGAACCTAGGCCCTGGCACAGATACGCAGTATTTT.

V is TRBV11-3 and J is TRBJ1-1; the D gene is possibly TRBD1 (6 bases). Between the trimmed V and J ends, which lost 3 bases and 7 bases, there was a span of 21 bases. The length of the CDR3 is 16 residues. Germline CDR1 is SGHNT and CDR2 is YENEEA. This chain's CDR3 is CASSFSSGGWMDEAFF. The CDR3 bases are TGTGCCAGCAGCTTCTCTTCTGGGGGCTGGATGGATGAAGCTTTCTTT.

V gene TRBV2 combines with J gene TRBJ2-3; TRBD2 might be the D (5 bases). Germline-derived CDR1 and CDR2 are SNHLY and FYNNEI. Trimming stripped 7 bases from V and 0 bases from J, with 11 bases between. This CDR3 is built from 14 residues. CDR3 in amino acids: CASKKTISTDTQYF. CDR3 DNA: TGTGCCAGCAAAAAGACTATTAGCACAGATACGCAGTATTTT.

The chain links TRBV15 to TRBJ2-5; D may correspond to TRBD1 or TRBD2 (5 bases each). The CDR3 runs 13 residues. V was shortened by 9 bases and J by 4 bases, with 15 bases between the two germline ends. The germline V gene encodes CDR1 LNHNV and CDR2 YYDKDF (reference sequence). The CDR3 sequence is CATKRGEGETQYF. The CDR3 DNA follows: TGTGCCACTAAGAGGGGAGAGGGAGAGACCCAGTACTTC.

The J gene is TRBJ2-7, the V gene TRBV6-1; D might be TRBD1 (6 bases). The CDR3 is made up of 15 amino acids. Deletions cut 0 bases from V and 5 bases from J, with 14 bases between. Germline V lookup: CDR1 MNHNS, CDR2 SASEGT. The chain's CDR3 is CASSEALLRGDEQYF. For the CDR3, the DNA is TGTGCCAGCAGTGAAGCCCTCCTCAGGGGTGACGAGCAGTACTTC.

The rearrangement joins TRBV20-1 to TRBJ2-3; D ambiguous. Germline CDR1 DFQATT, CDR2 SNEGSKA (reference sequence). The CDR3 sequence is 11 residues long. The V end was cut by 5 bases, the J end by 4 bases, with 7 bases between. CDR3 DNA: TGCAGTGCTCCCCGGGCAGATACGCAGTATTTT. This sequence encodes CSAPRADTQYF.

The chain combines TRBV10-3 with TRBJ1-2, with a weak D call TRBD1 (5 bases). V was pared by 4 bases and J by 0 bases, with 9 bases between. Germline CDR1 and CDR2: ENHRY and SYGVKD. The CDR3 contains 14 residues. CDR3: CAISGDRSNYGYTF. Written as DNA, the CDR3 is TGTGCCATCAGTGGGGACCGGTCTAACTATGGCTACACCTTC.

J is TRBJ1-2 and V is TRBV28; D is uncertain. V lost 3 bases and J lost 7, with 18 bases in between. This CDR3 has 15 amino acids. CDR1 and CDR2 from the germline V gene are MDHEN and SYDVKM. CDR3 region: CASSFGLWGNSGYTF. CDR3 bases: TGTGCCAGCAGTTTCGGCCTGTGGGGAAATTCTGGCTACACCTTC.

V gene TRBV29-1 combines with J gene TRBJ2-1; D is unresolved. Trimming removed 2 bases from V and 0 bases from J, with 11 bases in between. Per the germline V gene, CDR1 is SQVTM and CDR2 is ANQGSEA. The CDR3 contains 15 residues. CDR3 bases: TGCAGCGTTGAATGGCTCAAGAGCTCCTACAATGAGCAGTTCTTC. It codes for CSVEWLKSSYNEQFF.

The rearrangement links TRBV18 to TRBJ2-5, with 7 bases aligning to TRBD2. Per germline, CDR1 KGHSH and CDR2 LQKENI. The ends lost 3 bases at V and 4 bases at J; junction bases unmatched: 8. The CDR3 has 15 residues. As DNA, the CDR3 is TGTGCCAGCTCACCGTTTGGAGCGGGGTCAGAGACCCAGTACTTC. It yields the protein CASSPFGAGSETQYF.

The rearrangement joins TRBV29-1 to TRBJ2-1; TRBD1 matches 7 bases. Unmatched junction bases numbered 14, after V lost 2 bases and J lost 7 bases. Germline CDR1 and CDR2: SQVTM and ANQGSEA. The CDR3 spans 16 residues. The CDR3 is CSVESLEGALSNEQFF. As DNA, the CDR3 is TGCAGCGTTGAAAGTTTAGAGGGGGCCCTCTCAAATGAGCAGTTCTTC.

This sequence joins TRBV7-2 and TRBJ1-1; no clear D gene. V was trimmed by 0 bases and J by 8 bases, leaving 22 bases between them. The CDR3 consists of 17 residues. CDR1 SGHTA and CDR2 FQGNSA come from the germline V gene. CDR3 coding DNA: TGTGCCAGCAGCTTAGCGGCGACGATCCGGTCAAGTGGGGAAGCTTTCTTT. Translating gives CASSLAATIRSSGEAFF.

The J gene is TRBJ2-7, the V gene TRBV18; D not certain. Germline CDR1 and CDR2: KGHSH and LQKENI. The CDR3 sequence is 13 residues long. The V end was cut by 3 bases, the J end by 2 bases, with 8 bases between. The CDR3: CASSPTPTYEQYF. The CDR3 region has the DNA TGTGCCAGCTCACCGACACCAACCTACGAGCAGTACTTC.

V usage is TRBV14 and J usage is TRBJ2-5; 9 bases line up with TRBD1. Germline-derived CDR1 and CDR2 are SGHDN and FVKESK. This CDR3 comprises 15 residues. The V gene end was trimmed by 4 bases and the J gene end by 5 bases; junction bases not matched to a gene: 8. CDR3 bases: TGTGCCAGCAGCCGATGGACAGGGGCAGAGGAGACCCAGTACTTC. Translation gives CASSRWTGAEETQYF. The full variable domain, its missing parts supplied by reference TRBV14 and TRBJ2-5, is EAGVTQFPSHSVIEKGQTVTLRCDPISGHDNLYWYRRVMGKEIKFLLHFVKESKQDESGMPNNRFLAERTGGTYSTLKVQPAELEDSGVYFCASSRWTGAEETQYFGPGTRLLVL.

This chain links TRBV6-5 with TRBJ1-2; D not resolved. The germline V gene has CDR1 MNHEY and CDR2 SVGAGI. Trimming shortened V by 6 bases and J by 0 bases, and 11 bases separated the two germline ends. This CDR3 has 14 amino acids. In DNA form, the CDR3 reads TGTGCCAGCAGGCGCTTCGGAACTAACTATGGCTACACCTTC. It encodes CASRRFGTNYGYTF.